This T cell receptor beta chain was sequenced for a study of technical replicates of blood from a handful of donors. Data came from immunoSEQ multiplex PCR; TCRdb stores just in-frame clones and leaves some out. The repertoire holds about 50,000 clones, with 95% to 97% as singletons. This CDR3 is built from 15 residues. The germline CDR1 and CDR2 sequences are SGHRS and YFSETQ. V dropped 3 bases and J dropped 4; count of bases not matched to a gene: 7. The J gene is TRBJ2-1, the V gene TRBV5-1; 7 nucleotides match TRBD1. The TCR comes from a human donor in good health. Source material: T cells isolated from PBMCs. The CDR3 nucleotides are TGCGCCAGCAGCTCCACAGGGGAAAGTTACAATGAGCAGTTCTTC. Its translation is CASSSTGESYNEQFF.